The 5 T cell receptor beta chains given below trace back to one sample, sequenced in a study of blood T cell repertoires in COVID-19. The table came from immunoSEQ multiplex PCR; TCRdb's copy has only in-frame clones and leaves some out. The sample lists about 280,000 clones, over 85% occurring once. Sequencing was carried out using PBMCs or T cells enriched from blood (not recorded which). The source of these receptors is a woman in her sixties who had recovered from COVID-19.

V gene TRBV5-6 combines with J gene TRBJ2-3; perhaps TRBD1 as D (6 bases). CDR3 length: 15 amino acids. V lost 3 bases, J lost 1 base, and 12 bases lay in between. Germline V lookup: CDR1 SGHDT, CDR2 YYEEEE. CDR3 nucleotides: TGTGCCAGCAGCTACTCCCCAGGGGGCACAGATACGCAGTATTTT. Translated: CASSYSPGGTDTQYF.

This clone was detected a few times. The rearrangement uses TRBV10-2 and TRBJ1-2, with TRBD1 as a possible D gene (5 bases). Germline V gene lookup returns CDR1 WSHSY and CDR2 SAAADI. V was pared by 2 bases and J by 8 bases, with 12 bases between. This CDR3 has 13 amino acids. CDR3 bases: TGCGCCAGCAGTGAGAGAGGGGCGGGGGGCTACACCTTC. Amino acids: CASSERGAGGYTF.

The chain uses TRBV28 and TRBJ1-2, with no clear D. Germline lookup yields CDR1 MDHEN and CDR2 SYDVKM. Trimming cost V 3 bases and J 0 bases, with 11 bases left between them. The CDR3 totals 15 residues. The CDR3 reads CASSFMNRANYGYTF. The CDR3 DNA reads TGTGCCAGCAGTTTCATGAATCGGGCTAACTATGGCTACACCTTC.

The V and J genes are TRBV27 and TRBJ2-7, with D perhaps matching TRBD2 (5 bases). There are 15 residues in the CDR3. CDR1 and CDR2 from the germline V gene are MNHEY and SMNVEV (reference sequence). The V gene lost 5 bases and the J gene lost 3 bases, with 17 bases spanning the gap. CDR3 coding DNA: TGTGCCAGCAGTCCCGAAGAGATGAGGGTCTACGAGCAGTACTTC. This codes for CASSPEEMRVYEQYF.

In its sample, this clone was seen many times. The same CDR3 arises from other DNA sequences in this sample as well. This chain links TRBV5-1 with TRBJ2-3, with 9 bases fitting TRBD2. V was pared by 4 bases and J by 2 bases, with 5 bases of the junction left unmatched. Germline-derived CDR1 and CDR2 are SGHRS and YFSETQ. This CDR3 is built from 15 residues. The CDR3 DNA reads as TGCGCCAGCAGCCTTTTAGCGGGAGCCACAGATACGCAGTATTTT. This codes for CASSLLAGATDTQYF.